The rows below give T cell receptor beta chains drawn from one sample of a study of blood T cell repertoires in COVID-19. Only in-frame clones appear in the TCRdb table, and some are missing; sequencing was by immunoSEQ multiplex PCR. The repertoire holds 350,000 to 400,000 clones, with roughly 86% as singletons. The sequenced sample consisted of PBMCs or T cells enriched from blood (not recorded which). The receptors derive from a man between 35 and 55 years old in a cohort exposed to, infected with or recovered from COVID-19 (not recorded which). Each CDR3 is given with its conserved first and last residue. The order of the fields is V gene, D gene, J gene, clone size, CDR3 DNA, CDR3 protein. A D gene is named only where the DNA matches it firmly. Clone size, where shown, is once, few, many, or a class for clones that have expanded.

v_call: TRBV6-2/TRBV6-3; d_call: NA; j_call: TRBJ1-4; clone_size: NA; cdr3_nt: TGTGCCAGCAGTTCAGGGAGGAATGAAAAACTGTTTTTT; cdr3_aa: CASSSGRNEKLFF
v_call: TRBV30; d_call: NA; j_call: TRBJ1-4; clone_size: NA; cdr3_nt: TGTGCCTGGGGGGCCGCTTCAGGTTCTAATGAAAAACTGTTTTTT; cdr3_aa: CAWGAASGSNEKLFF
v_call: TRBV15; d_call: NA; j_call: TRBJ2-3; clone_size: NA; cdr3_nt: TGTGCCACCAGCAGGGGCGGGGGCGGGAGTGAAAGGGATACGCAGTATTTT; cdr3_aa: CATSRGGGGSERDTQYF
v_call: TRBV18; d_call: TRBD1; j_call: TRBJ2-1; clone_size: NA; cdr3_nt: TGTGCCAGCTCACCACCACAGGGGGCTCGTGAGCAGTTCTTC; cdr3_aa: CASSPPQGAREQFF
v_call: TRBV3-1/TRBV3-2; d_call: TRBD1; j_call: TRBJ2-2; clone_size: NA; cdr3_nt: TGTGCCAGCAGCCAAGGCACAGGGGGCCTCGGGGAGCTGTTTTTT; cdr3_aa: CASSQGTGGLGELFF
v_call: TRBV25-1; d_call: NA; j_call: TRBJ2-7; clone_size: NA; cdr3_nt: TGTGCCAGCAGTGATTTCCGGGGAAAACATTTCGACGAGCAGTACTTC; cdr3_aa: CASSDFRGKHFDEQYF
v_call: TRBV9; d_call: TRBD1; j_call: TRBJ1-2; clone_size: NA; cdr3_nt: TGTGCCAGCAGCCCCACAGGGGTCTATGGCTACACCTTC; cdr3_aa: CASSPTGVYGYTF
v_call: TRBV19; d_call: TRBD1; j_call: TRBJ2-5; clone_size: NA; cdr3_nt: TGTGCCAGTAACAACAGGGGGGAGACCCAGTACTTC; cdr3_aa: CASNNRGETQYF
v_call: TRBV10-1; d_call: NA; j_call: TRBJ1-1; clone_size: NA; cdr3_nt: TGCGCCAGCAGTGAGTCGATGACAGCTGAAGCTTTCTTT; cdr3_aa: CASSESMTAEAFF
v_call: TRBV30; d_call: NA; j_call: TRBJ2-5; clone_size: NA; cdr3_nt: TGTGCCTGGAGTGTACGGTGGCGGGATACGGAGACCCAGTACTTC; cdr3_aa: CAWSVRWRDTETQYF
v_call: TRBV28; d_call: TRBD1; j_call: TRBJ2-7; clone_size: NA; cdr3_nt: TGTGCCAGCAGTTCTTCCGGGACAGACTCCTACGAGCAGTACTTC; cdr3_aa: CASSSSGTDSYEQYF
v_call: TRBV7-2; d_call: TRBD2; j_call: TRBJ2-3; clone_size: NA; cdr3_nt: TGTGCCAGCAGCGTAGAGACTAGCGGGAGGGACACAGATACGCAGTATTTT; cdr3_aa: CASSVETSGRDTDTQYF
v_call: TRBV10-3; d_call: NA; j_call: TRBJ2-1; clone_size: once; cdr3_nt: TGTGCCATCAGCCCAGGGTTGGCTAACAATGAGCAGTTCTTC; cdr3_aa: CAISPGLANNEQFF
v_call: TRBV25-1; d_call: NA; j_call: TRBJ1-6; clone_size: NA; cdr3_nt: TGTGCCAGCAGAAAGGACAGCTCCTATAATTCACCCCTCCACTTT; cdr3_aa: CASRKDSSYNSPLHF
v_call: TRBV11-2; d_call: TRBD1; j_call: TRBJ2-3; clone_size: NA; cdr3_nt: TGTGCCAGCAGCGTGGGGACAGGGCCAACAGATACGCAGTATTTT; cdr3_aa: CASSVGTGPTDTQYF
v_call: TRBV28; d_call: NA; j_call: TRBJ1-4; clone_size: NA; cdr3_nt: TGTGCCAGCAGCCTAAGAAATGAAAAACTGTTTTTT; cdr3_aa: CASSLRNEKLFF
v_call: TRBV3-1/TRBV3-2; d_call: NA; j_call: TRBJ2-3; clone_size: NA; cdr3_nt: TGTGCCAGCAGCCAGGGGCAACTCCGCTCAGATACGCAGTATTTT; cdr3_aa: CASSQGQLRSDTQYF
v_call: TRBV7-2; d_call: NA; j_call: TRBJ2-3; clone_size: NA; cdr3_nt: TGTGCCAGCAGCCCCGCGGTCAGAAGCACAGATACGCAGTATTTT; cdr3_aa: CASSPAVRSTDTQYF
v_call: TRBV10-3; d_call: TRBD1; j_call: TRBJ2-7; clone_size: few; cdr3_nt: TGTGCCATCAGTAGGGACAGTTACGAGCAGTACTTC; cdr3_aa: CAISRDSYEQYF
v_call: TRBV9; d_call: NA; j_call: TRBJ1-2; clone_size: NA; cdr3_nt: TGTGCCAGCAGCGCCGTCGACATCCTGTATGGCTACACCTTC; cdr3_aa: CASSAVDILYGYTF
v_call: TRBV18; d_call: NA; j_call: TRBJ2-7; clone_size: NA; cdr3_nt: TGTGCCAGCTCAGGGGGAGGCTTAAGCTCCTACGAGCAGTACTTC; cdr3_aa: CASSGGGLSSYEQYF
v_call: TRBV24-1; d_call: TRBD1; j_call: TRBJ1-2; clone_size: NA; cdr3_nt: TGTGCCACCAGCAACCCACAGGGGGCTGGATACACCTTC; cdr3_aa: CATSNPQGAGYTF
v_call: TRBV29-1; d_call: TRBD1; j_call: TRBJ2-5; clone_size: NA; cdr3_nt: TGCAGCGCCCACAGGGGGAACCAAGAGACCCAGTACTTC; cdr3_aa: CSAHRGNQETQYF
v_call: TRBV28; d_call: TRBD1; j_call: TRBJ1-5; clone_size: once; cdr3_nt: TGTGCCAGCCAGTCCGGACAGGGGGTATTACAGCCCCAGCATTTT; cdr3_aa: CASQSGQGVLQPQHF
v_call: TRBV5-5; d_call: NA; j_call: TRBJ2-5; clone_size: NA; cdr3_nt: TGTGCCAGCAGCAGGGGCGGTTTCCAAGAGACCCAGTACTTC; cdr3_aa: CASSRGGFQETQYF
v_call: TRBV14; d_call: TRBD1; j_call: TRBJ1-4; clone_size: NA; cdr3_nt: TGTGCCAGCAGCCGACAGGGAAGGGGGGAAGAAAAACTGTTTTTT; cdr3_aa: CASSRQGRGEEKLFF
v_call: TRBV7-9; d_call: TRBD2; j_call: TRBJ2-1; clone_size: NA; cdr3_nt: TGTGCCAGCAGCTCCCCCAGCGGGAGATCCTACAATGAGCAGTTCTTC; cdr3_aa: CASSSPSGRSYNEQFF
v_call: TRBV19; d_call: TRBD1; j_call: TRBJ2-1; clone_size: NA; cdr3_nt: TGTGCCACCAACCCCGGGACAGAGTACAATGAGCAGTTCTTC; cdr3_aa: CATNPGTEYNEQFF
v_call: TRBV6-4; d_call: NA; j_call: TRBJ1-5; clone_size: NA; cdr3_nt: TGTGCCAGCAGTGACTGCGGAGGCCCGCAACGGGGTAGCAATCAGCCCCAGCATTTT; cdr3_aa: CASSDCGGPQRGSNQPQHF
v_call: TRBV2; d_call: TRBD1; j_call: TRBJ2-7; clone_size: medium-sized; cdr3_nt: TGTGCCAGCAGCCAGGGCCTTGGGGGACAGGGGGCCTACGAGCAGTACTTC; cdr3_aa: CASSQGLGGQGAYEQYF
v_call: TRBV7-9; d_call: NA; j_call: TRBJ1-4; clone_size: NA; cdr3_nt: TGTGCCAGCAGCTTAGTAACAGTGAGGGATGAAAAACTGTTTTTT; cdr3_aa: CASSLVTVRDEKLFF
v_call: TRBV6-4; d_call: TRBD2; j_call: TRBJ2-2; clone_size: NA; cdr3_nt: TGTGCCACCGGGAGGGGGACCGGGGAGCTGTTTTTT; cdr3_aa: CATGRGTGELFF
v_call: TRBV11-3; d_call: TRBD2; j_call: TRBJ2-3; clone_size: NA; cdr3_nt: TGTGCCAGCAGCTTTCTTAGCGGGCCAACAGATACGCAGTATTTT; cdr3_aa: CASSFLSGPTDTQYF
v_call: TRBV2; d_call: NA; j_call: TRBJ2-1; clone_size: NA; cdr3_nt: TGTGCCAGCCTTAGTACAGGGTCGGGCACCTACAATGAGCAGTTCTTC; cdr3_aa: CASLSTGSGTYNEQFF
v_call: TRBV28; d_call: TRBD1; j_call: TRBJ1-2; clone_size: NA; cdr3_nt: TGTGCCAGCAGTTCCCACCCCGGGACAGGGAACTATGGCTACACCTTC; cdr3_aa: CASSSHPGTGNYGYTF
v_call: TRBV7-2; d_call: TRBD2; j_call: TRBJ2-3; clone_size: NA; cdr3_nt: TGTGCCAGCAGCTTACAGGCGGCGGGAGGGGGGCCAGATACGCAGTATTTT; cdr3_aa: CASSLQAAGGGPDTQYF
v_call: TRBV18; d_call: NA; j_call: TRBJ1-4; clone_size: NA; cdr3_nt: TGTGCCAGCTCACCCCAGGGAACGGCTAATGAAAAACTGTTTTTT; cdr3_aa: CASSPQGTANEKLFF
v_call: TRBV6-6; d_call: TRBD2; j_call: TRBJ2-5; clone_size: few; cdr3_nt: TGTGCCAGCAGTTACCGACTAGCGGGAGCGGGGACCCAGTACTTC; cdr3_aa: CASSYRLAGAGTQYF
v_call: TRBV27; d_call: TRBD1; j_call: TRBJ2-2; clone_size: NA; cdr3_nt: TGTGCCAGCAAATCAAGGGGACAGGACAGCACCGGGGAGCTGTTTTTT; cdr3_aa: CASKSRGQDSTGELFF
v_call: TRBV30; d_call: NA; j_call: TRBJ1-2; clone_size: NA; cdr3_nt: TGTGCCTGGGATAGAGCTAACTATGGCTACACCTTC; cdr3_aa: CAWDRANYGYTF
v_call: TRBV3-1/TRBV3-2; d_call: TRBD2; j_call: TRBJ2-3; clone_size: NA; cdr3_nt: TGTGCCAGCAGCCAGCTGCCGGGACTAGCGGGCGATACGCAGTATTTT; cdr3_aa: CASSQLPGLAGDTQYF
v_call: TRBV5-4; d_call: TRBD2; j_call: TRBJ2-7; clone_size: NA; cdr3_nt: TGTGCCAGCAGCTTGGGGCTAGCGGGAGGGCCTACCCGGTACGAGCAGTACTTC; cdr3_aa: CASSLGLAGGPTRYEQYF
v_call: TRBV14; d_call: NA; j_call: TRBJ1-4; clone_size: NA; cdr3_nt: TGTGCCAGCAGCCCACAGGGTAGAGGCCTGTTTTTT; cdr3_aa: CASSPQGRGLFF
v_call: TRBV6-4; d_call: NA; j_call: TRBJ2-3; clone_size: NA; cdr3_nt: TGTGCCAGCAGTGCGGACAGAGTCACAGATACGCAGTATTTT; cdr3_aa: CASSADRVTDTQYF
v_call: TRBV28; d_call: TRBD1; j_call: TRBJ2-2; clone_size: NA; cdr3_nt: TGTGCCAGTAAACAGGGGGCCGGGGAGCTGTTTTTT; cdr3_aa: CASKQGAGELFF
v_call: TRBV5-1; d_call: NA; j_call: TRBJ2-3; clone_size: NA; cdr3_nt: TGCGCCAGCAGCCCGTCGGAGCGGGTCGATGCTACGCAGTATTTT; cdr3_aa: CASSPSERVDATQYF
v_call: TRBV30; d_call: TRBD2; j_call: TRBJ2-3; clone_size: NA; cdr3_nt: TGTGCCTGGAGTGTAAATAGCGGGGTCACAGATACGCAGTATTTT; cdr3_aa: CAWSVNSGVTDTQYF
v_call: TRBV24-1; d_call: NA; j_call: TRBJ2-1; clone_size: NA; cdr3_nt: TGTGCCACCAGTGACGGGACTTTCAATGAGCAGTTCTTC; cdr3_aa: CATSDGTFNEQFF
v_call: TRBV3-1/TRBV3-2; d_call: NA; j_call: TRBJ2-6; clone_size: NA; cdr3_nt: TGTGCCAGCATTTCGTCCTCTGGGGCCAACGTCCTGACTTTC; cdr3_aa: CASISSSGANVLTF
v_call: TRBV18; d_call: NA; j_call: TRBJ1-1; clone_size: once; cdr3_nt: TGTGCCAGCTCACGGGCACCCAGGGCTGAAGCTTTCTTT; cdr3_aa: CASSRAPRAEAFF
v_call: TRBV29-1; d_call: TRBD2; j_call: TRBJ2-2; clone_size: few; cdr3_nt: TGCAGCGTTGAAAACCCTAGCGGGCCCATTGGCGGGGAGCTGTTTTTT; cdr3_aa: CSVENPSGPIGGELFF
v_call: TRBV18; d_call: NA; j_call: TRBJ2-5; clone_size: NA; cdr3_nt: TGTGCCAGCTCGCTCCGACAGGTACAAGAGACCCAGTACTTC; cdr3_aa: CASSLRQVQETQYF